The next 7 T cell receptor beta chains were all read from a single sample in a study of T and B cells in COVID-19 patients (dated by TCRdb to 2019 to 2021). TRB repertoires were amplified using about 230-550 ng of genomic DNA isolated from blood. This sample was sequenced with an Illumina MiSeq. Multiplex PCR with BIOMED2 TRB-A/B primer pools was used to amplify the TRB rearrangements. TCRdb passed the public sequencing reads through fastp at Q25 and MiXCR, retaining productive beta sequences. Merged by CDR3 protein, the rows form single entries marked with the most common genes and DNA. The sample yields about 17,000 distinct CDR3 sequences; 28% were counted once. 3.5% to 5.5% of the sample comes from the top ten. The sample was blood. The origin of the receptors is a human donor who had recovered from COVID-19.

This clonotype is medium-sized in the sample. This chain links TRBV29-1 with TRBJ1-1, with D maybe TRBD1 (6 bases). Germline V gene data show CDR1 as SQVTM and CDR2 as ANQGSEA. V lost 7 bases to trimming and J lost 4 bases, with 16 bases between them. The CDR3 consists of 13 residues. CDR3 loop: CSERGYAGTEAFF. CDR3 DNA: TGCAGCGAAAGGGGGTATGCGGGCACTGAAGCTTTCTTT.

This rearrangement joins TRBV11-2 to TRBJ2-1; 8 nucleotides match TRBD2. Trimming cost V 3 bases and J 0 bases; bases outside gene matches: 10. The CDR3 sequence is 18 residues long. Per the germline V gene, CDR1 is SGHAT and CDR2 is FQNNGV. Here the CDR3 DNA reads TGTGCCAGCAGCTTGGCAACGGGGGGGCCGACCTCCTACAATGAGCAGTTCTTC. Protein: CASSLATGGPTSYNEQFF. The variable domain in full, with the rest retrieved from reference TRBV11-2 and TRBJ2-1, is EAGVAQSPRYKIIEKRQSVAFWCNPISGHATLYWYQQILGQGPKLLIQFQNNGVVDDSQLPKDRFSAERLKGVDSTLKIQPAKLEDSAVYLCASSLATGGPTSYNEQFFGPGTRLTVL.

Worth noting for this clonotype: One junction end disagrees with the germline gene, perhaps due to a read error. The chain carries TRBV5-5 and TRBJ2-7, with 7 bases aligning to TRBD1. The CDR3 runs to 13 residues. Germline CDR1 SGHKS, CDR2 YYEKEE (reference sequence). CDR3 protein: CASSLGQSYEQYF. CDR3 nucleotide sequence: TGCGCCAGCAGCTTGGGACAGTCCTACGAGCAGTACTTC.

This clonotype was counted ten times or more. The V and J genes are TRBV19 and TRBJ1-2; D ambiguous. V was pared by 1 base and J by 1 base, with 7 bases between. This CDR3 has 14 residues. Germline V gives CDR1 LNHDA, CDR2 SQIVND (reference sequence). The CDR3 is CASSIGTGNYGYTF. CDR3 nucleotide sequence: TGTGCCAGTAGTATAGGGACCGGTAACTATGGCTACACCTTC.

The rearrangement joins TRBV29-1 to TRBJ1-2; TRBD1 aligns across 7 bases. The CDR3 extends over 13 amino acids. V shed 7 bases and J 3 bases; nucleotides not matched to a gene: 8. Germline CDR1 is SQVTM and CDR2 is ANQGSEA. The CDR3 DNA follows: TGCAGCGCTGGACGGGACAGCCACTATGGCTACACCTTC. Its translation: CSAGRDSHYGYTF.

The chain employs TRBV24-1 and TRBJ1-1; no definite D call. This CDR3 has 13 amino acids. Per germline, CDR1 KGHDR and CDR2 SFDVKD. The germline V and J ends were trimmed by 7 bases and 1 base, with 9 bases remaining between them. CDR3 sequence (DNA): TGTGCCACCAGCCGGACGGAGAACACTGAAGCTTTCTTT. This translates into CATSRTENTEAFF.

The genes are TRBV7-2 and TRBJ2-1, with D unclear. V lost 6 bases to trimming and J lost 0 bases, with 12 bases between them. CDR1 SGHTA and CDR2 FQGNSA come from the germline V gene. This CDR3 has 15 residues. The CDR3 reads CASSLPRLSYNEQFF. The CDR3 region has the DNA TGTGCCAGCAGTCTGCCGAGGCTCTCCTACAATGAGCAGTTCTTC.